This TCR beta chain was retrieved from a study of T cell responses to AZD1222 COVID-19 vaccine. Study conclusions and caveats: The reported proportion of spike-specific TCRs targeting unmutated variant regions was nearly half.

Here immunoSEQ multiplex PCR was the method, and the copy in TCRdb shows in-frame clones only, minus some. The sample consists of 90,000 to 110,000 clones, 85% to 90% of them appearing once. The length of the CDR3 is 15 residues. The V segment lost 1 base and the J segment 8 bases; nucleotides outside the gene matches: 11. Germline V lookup: CDR1 SGDLS, CDR2 YYNGEE. Details on this clone: Its antigen remains unidentified.

This chain links TRBV9 with TRBJ1-1; TRBD1 aligns across 7 bases. The origin of this receptor is an adult in good health. This sample comprised peripheral blood, obtained on day 0 of AZD1222 vaccination. The CDR3: CASSVSTGPGAEAFF. DNA for the CDR3: TGTGCCAGCAGCGTATCGACAGGGCCAGGGGCGGAAGCTTTCTTT.